Below, 11 T cell receptor beta chains from the same sample are listed, as sequenced in a study of T cells after yellow fever vaccination. TCRdb itself ran the 5' RACE reads through MiXCR, one entry per CDR3 protein. The sample has 250,000 to 300,000 distinct CDR3 sequences; over 10% are singletons. The sample was CD4+ T cells sorted from PBMCs, taken 45 days after the yellow fever booster vaccination. Receptors were obtained from a man aged 25 to 45 who received the YFV17D yellow fever vaccine.

The chain uses TRBV5-6 and TRBJ2-3; 14 nucleotides match TRBD2. CDR1 and CDR2 from the germline V gene are SGHDT and YYEEEE. The CDR3 contains 18 residues. Unmatched junction bases numbered 12, after V lost 4 bases and J lost 5 bases. Here the CDR3 reads CASSPGLAGGRGVDTQYF. The CDR3 DNA follows: TGTGCCAGCAGCCCCGGACTAGCGGGAGGTCGGGGTGTAGATACGCAGTATTTT.

This clonotype was recorded a few times. The chain uses TRBV12-3 or TRBV12-4 and TRBJ2-7; D may be TRBD1 or TRBD2 (5 bases each). This CDR3 is built from 14 residues. The germline V and J ends were trimmed by 6 bases and 5 bases, with 17 bases remaining between them. Written as DNA, the CDR3 is TGTGCCAGCAGCAGGGAAGGGAGATGGAACGAGCAGTACTTC. It yields the protein CASSREGRWNEQYF.

This clonotype was seen only a few times. The V gene is TRBV12-3 or TRBV12-4, the J gene TRBJ2-3; 13 bases line up with TRBD2. Losses at the gene ends were 5 bases for V and 1 base for J; bases not matched to a gene: 9. This CDR3 spans 18 amino acids. The CDR3 here is CASSQGTSGVLRTDTQYF. The CDR3 coding sequence is TGTGCCAGCAGTCAAGGGACTAGCGGGGTACTACGCACAGATACGCAGTATTTT.

The J gene is TRBJ1-2, the V gene TRBV28, with D perhaps TRBD1 (6 bases). CDR1 and CDR2 (germline): MDHEN, SYDVKM. The CDR3 is 12 residues long. With 6 bases removed from V and 2 bases from J, the gap between germline ends came to 7 bases. CDR3 DNA sequence: TGTGCCAGCAGGCAGGGGAACTATGGCTACACCTTC. Amino acid sequence: CASRQGNYGYTF.

This chain links TRBV12-3 or TRBV12-4 with TRBJ1-5; D might be TRBD1 (6 bases). The V end was cut by 2 bases, the J end by 7 bases, with 12 bases between. The CDR3 is 14 amino acids. Here the CDR3 DNA reads TGTGCCAGCAGTTTAAGGGCAGGGGAACAGCCCCAGCATTTT. Translated: CASSLRAGEQPQHF.

This clonotype was counted only a few times. The chain is built from TRBV7-2 and TRBJ2-7; D not resolved. V was clipped by 1 base and J by 4 bases, with 11 bases between them. The germline gives CDR1 SGHTA, CDR2 FQGNSA. The CDR3 consists of 14 residues. CDR3 in amino acids: CASSLVARSYEQYF. DNA of the CDR3: TGTGCCAGCAGCTTAGTAGCCAGAAGTTACGAGCAGTACTTC.

This clonotype was counted only a few times. This sequence joins TRBV1 and TRBJ2-3; the DNA was not used to check the table's D call, TRBD1. TRBV1 is classified as a pseudogene. The CDR3 is made up of 13 amino acids. In nucleotides, the CDR3 is TGCACCAGCAGCCCCCCCCTCGGAGATACGCAGTATTTT. Translated: CTSSPPLGDTQYF.

In this sample, this clonotype turned up a few times. The V and J genes are TRBV18 and TRBJ2-3; TRBD2 might be the D (6 bases). V shed 2 bases and J shed 4 bases, with 10 bases lying between them. Germline CDR1 reads KGHSH; CDR2 reads LQKENI. This CDR3 is built from 14 residues. CDR3 region: CASSPGGLSDTQYF. CDR3 nucleotide sequence: TGTGCCAGCTCACCAGGGGGACTCTCAGATACGCAGTATTTT.

This clonotype was found a few times. The chain couples TRBV4-2 to TRBJ2-1; 9 bases agree with TRBD2. This CDR3 spans 15 amino acids. Per germline, CDR1 LGHNA and CDR2 YNFKEQ. The V segment lost 0 bases and the J segment 7 bases; nucleotides outside the gene matches: 4. For the CDR3, the DNA is TGTGCCAGCAGCCAAGATCGGACTAGCGCGAATGAGCAGTTCTTC. Translating gives CASSQDRTSANEQFF.

This clonotype was found a few times. The rearrangement joins TRBV5-4 to TRBJ1-5, with TRBD1 as a possible D gene (6 bases). The length of the CDR3 is 15 residues. The V gene lost 4 bases and the J gene lost 5 bases, with 16 bases spanning the gap. CDR1 is SGHNT, CDR2 YYREEE, per germline (reference sequence). This chain's CDR3 is CASSLGGGADQPQHF. The CDR3 bases are TGTGCCAGCAGCCTGGGGGGGGGCGCGGATCAGCCCCAGCATTTT.

This clonotype came up once. The chain employs TRBV16 and TRBJ2-7; 8 nucleotides align to TRBD1. The CDR3 is made up of 15 amino acids. Germline CDR1 and CDR2: KGHSY and FQNENV. V shed 3 bases, J shed 4 bases, and the junction held 8 bases outside the gene matches. CDR3 sequence reads: CASSHQGQGRYEQYF. Here the CDR3 DNA reads TGTGCCAGCAGCCACCAAGGACAGGGAAGGTACGAGCAGTACTTC.